These 29 T cell receptor beta chains originate from one sample sequenced in a study of T-cell reconstitution after alpha-beta-depleted transplantation in children. Library preparation (for TCRbeta) was performed with unique molecular identifiers. TCRdb reprocessed the PCR reads via MiXCR and lists one record per CDR3 protein. The sample lists a few hundred thousand distinct CDR3 sequences; around 17% were seen once. Sequences were derived from PBMCs from the stem cell graft donor, sampled from the stem cell graft. The receptors shown here come from a human donor who donated a stem cell graft to a child with acute lymphoblastic leukemia.

The sample holds a few counts of this clonotype. This chain connects TRBV12-3 or TRBV12-4 to TRBJ2-7; possible D gene TRBD1, 5 bases. The CDR3 spans 14 residues. The V and J ends lost 6 bases and 2 bases respectively, with 14 bases between them. CDR3 nucleotide sequence: TGTGCCAGCAGGAAGTCACAGGTAGCCTACGAGCAGTACTTC. Amino acid sequence: CASRKSQVAYEQYF.

The V and J genes are TRBV5-1 and TRBJ1-3, with D uncertain. CDR1 is SGHRS and CDR2 is YFSETQ in the germline V gene. The CDR3 spans 16 residues. The germline V and J ends were trimmed by 0 bases and 0 bases, with 10 bases remaining between them. CDR3 DNA: TGCGCCAGCAGCTTGGTTGTAAGGAGCTCTGGAAACACCATATATTTT. Residues: CASSLVVRSSGNTIYF.

A few counts support this clonotype. The chain recombines TRBV12-3 or TRBV12-4 with TRBJ2-7; TRBD2 is a possible D gene (6 bases). This CDR3 contains 12 residues. Deletions cut 7 bases from V and 3 bases from J, with 10 bases between. The CDR3 bases are TGTGCCAGCATGGGGGGTCACTACGAGCAGTACTTC. This gives the protein CASMGGHYEQYF.

This clonotype has more than one count but fewer than ten. This sequence joins TRBV20-1 and TRBJ2-5; D not certain. Germline V CDR1 and CDR2: DFQATT, SNEGSKA (reference sequence). The CDR3 sequence is 12 residues long. V lost 3 bases to trimming and J lost 3 bases, with 8 bases between them. The CDR3 nucleotides are TGCAGTGCTAGTTGGCGAAAAGAGACCCAGTACTTC. It specifies CSASWRKETQYF.

The rearrangement joins TRBV29-1 to TRBJ2-5; D is uncertain. This CDR3 has 10 residues. The V and J ends lost 7 bases and 2 bases respectively, with 5 bases between them. The germline V gene encodes CDR1 SQVTM and CDR2 ANQGSEA. DNA of the CDR3: TGCAGCGCCGGACAAGAGACCCAGTACTTC. Translating gives CSAGQETQYF.

This clonotype was counted ten times or more. One junction end disagrees with the germline gene, perhaps due to a read error. The V call is TRBV12-3 or TRBV12-4, the J call TRBJ1-1; D remains unclear. The CDR3 consists of 13 residues. This CDR3 is CASSLSPDTEAFF. The CDR3 DNA sequence: TGCGCCAGCAGCTTGAGCCCGGACACTGAAGCTTTCTTT.

CDR3 sequence reads: CASSPLEGPQGYEQYF. DNA of the CDR3: TGCGCCAGCAGCCCCTTGGAGGGACCTCAAGGCTACGAGCAGTACTTC. The chain has TRBV10-2 and TRBJ2-7, with D tentatively TRBD2 (6 bases). Between the trimmed V and J ends, which lost 6 bases and 3 bases, there was a span of 21 bases. The germline gives CDR1 WSHSY, CDR2 SAAADI. The CDR3 has 16 amino acids.

The chain is built from TRBV5-1 and TRBJ2-1; D might be TRBD1 (6 bases). From germline, CDR1 is SGHRS and CDR2 YFSETQ. V lost 0 bases and J 4 bases, leaving 8 bases between the germline ends. CDR3 length: 14 amino acids. The CDR3 region has the DNA TGCGCCAGCAGCTTGGGGACAGAGTACAATGAGCAGTTCTTC. It encodes CASSLGTEYNEQFF. Variable domain in full (rest from reference TRBV5-1 and TRBJ2-1): KAGVTQTPRYLIKTRGQQVTLSCSPISGHRSVSWYQQTPGQGLQFLFEYFSETQRNKGNFPGRFSGRQFSNSRSEMNVSTLELGDSALYLCASSLGTEYNEQFFGPGTRLTVL.

The chain has TRBV7-6 and TRBJ2-1; the match to TRBD2 covers 13 bases. The CDR3 has 17 amino acids. Germline values: CDR1 SGHVS, CDR2 FNYEAQ. With 3 bases clipped from V and 3 bases from J, the junction kept 5 bases outside the gene matches. The CDR3 region is CASSLDGLAGVYNEQFF. Written as DNA, the CDR3 is TGTGCCAGCAGCTTGGACGGACTAGCGGGAGTCTACAATGAGCAGTTCTTC.

The J gene is TRBJ1-1, the V gene TRBV3-1; TRBD1 aligns across 12 bases. J was trimmed by 6 bases and V by 1 base; bases with no gene match: 12. CDR1 is LGHDT and CDR2 is YNNKEL in the germline V gene (reference sequence). The CDR3 has 18 amino acids. CDR3 nucleotide sequence: TGTGCCAGCAGCCAAGCTTCAATCGGGACAGGGGGCTTTGCTGAAGCTTTCTTT. Residues: CASSQASIGTGGFAEAFF.

The count of this clonotype is one. The rearrangement uses TRBV27 and TRBJ2-7; the D gene is possibly TRBD2 (5 bases). CDR1 is MNHEY, CDR2 SMNVEV, per germline (reference sequence). The CDR3 spans 13 residues. Between the trimmed V and J ends, which lost 0 bases and 8 bases, there was a span of 11 bases. Here the CDR3 reads CASSLSIWEQQYF. As DNA, the CDR3 is TGTGCCAGCAGTTTATCTATATGGGAGCAGCAGTACTTC.

This clonotype was counted between two and nine times. The chain carries TRBV9 and TRBJ1-5; D not resolved. Germline lookup yields CDR1 SGDLS and CDR2 YYNGEE. This CDR3 has 15 residues. V lost 0 bases and J lost 4, with 11 bases in between. The CDR3 DNA reads as TGTGCCAGCAGCGTAGAGGGAGCAGTGAATCAGCCCCAGCATTTT. Translating gives CASSVEGAVNQPQHF.

The V call is TRBV4-1, the J call TRBJ2-7; 10 bases are a match to TRBD2. The germline CDR1 and CDR2 sequences are MGHRA and YSYEKL. J lost 6 bases, V lost 4 bases, and 9 bases had no gene match. The CDR3 is made up of 15 amino acids. The CDR3 reads CASSPTAGGPFEQYF. The CDR3 DNA sequence: TGCGCCAGCAGCCCAACAGCGGGAGGGCCCTTCGAGCAGTACTTC.

The V call is TRBV7-3, the J call TRBJ2-1; the D is unclear. CDR1 and CDR2 (germline): SGHTA, FQGTGA. The CDR3 contains 15 residues. The V end was cut by 5 bases, the J end by 7 bases, with 18 bases between. The CDR3 DNA is TGTGCCAGCAGCGAGACACGTACCCATCAGAATGAGCAGTTCTTC. Encoded protein: CASSETRTHQNEQFF.

This clonotype has only a few counts. The rearrangement uses TRBV12-3 or TRBV12-4 and TRBJ2-1, with 7 bases lining up with TRBD2. The CDR3 sequence is 15 residues long. The junction had 9 bases not matched to a gene; V was cut back by 3 bases and J by 7 bases. CDR3 bases: TGTGCCAGCAGTTTGGAGGGAGGGCCTAGTAATGAGCAGTTCTTC. Translation gives CASSLEGGPSNEQFF.

There are a few counts of this clonotype. The chain couples TRBV5-1 to TRBJ1-2; the D is unclear. The germline gives CDR1 SGHRS, CDR2 YFSETQ. Trimming pared 0 bases from V and 6 bases from J, leaving 15 bases between. This CDR3 comprises 15 residues. The CDR3 nucleotides read TGCGCCAGCAGCTTGGTTTCGGTCTCGGGCGATGGCTACACCTTC. This gives the protein CASSLVSVSGDGYTF.

This clonotype was seen repeatedly, ten times or more. This rearrangement joins TRBV20-1 to TRBJ2-7, with TRBD2 as a possible D gene (6 bases). The CDR3 is made up of 15 amino acids. V was cut by 3 bases and J by 0 bases, with 15 bases left in between. Germline CDR1 reads DFQATT; CDR2 reads SNEGSKA (reference sequence). Here the CDR3 reads CSARPPGTGSYEQYF. As DNA, the CDR3 is TGCAGTGCTAGGCCCCCTGGGACTGGCTCCTACGAGCAGTACTTC.

This clonotype occurred a few times. The chain uses TRBV20-1 and TRBJ2-1, with D possibly being TRBD1 or TRBD2 (7 bases each). The length of the CDR3 is 15 residues. CDR1 is DFQATT, CDR2 SNEGSKA, per germline (reference sequence). The V end lost 1 base, the J end lost 8 bases, and 18 bases lay between the germline ends. CDR3 amino acids: CSARGRGGVSDEQFF. DNA of the CDR3: TGCAGTGCTAGAGGCAGGGGGGGCGTTTCGGATGAGCAGTTCTTC.

This chain connects TRBV7-9 to TRBJ2-1; a possible D gene is TRBD2 (6 bases). This CDR3 contains 16 residues. Germline CDR1 is SEHNR and CDR2 is FQNEAQ (reference sequence). Trimming took 2 bases from V and 1 from J, leaving 12 bases between them. The CDR3 is CASSLRRAGSYNEQFF. The CDR3 nucleotides read TGTGCCAGCAGCTTAAGAAGGGCGGGGTCCTACAATGAGCAGTTCTTC. The complete variable domain, with remaining parts taken from reference TRBV7-9 and TRBJ2-1, reads DTGVSQNPRHKITKRGQNVTFRCDPISEHNRLYWYRQTLGQGPEFLTYFQNEAQLEKSRLLSDRFSAERPKGSFSTLEIQRTEQGDSAMYLCASSLRRAGSYNEQFFGPGTRLTVL.

V usage is TRBV20-1 and J usage is TRBJ2-7; a weak D match, TRBD2 (6 bases). The CDR3 covers 13 residues. The germline gives CDR1 DFQATT, CDR2 SNEGSKA (reference sequence). Deletions cut 4 bases from V and 7 bases from J, with 17 bases between. The CDR3 spells CSATGLPPREQYF. The CDR3 DNA follows: TGCAGTGCTACGGGACTCCCTCCTCGGGAGCAGTACTTC.

The rearrangement joins TRBV20-1 to TRBJ1-2; no definite D call. The CDR3 has 10 amino acids. Trimming pared 3 bases from V and 4 bases from J, leaving 3 bases between. Germline lookup yields CDR1 DFQATT and CDR2 SNEGSKA (reference sequence). The CDR3 coding sequence is TGCAGTGCTAGCGCCTATGGCTACACCTTC. Its protein product is CSASAYGYTF.

The chain couples TRBV7-3 to TRBJ2-3; no clear D. V lost 2 bases, J lost 2 bases, and 8 bases lay in between. This CDR3 comprises 14 residues. In germline, CDR1 is SGHTA, CDR2 FQGTGA. CDR3 sequence (DNA): TGTGCCAGCAGCTTACAACCTAACACAGATACGCAGTATTTT. It encodes CASSLQPNTDTQYF. Drawing the rest from reference TRBV7-3 and TRBJ2-3, the complete variable domain is GAGVSQTPSNKVTEKGKYVELRCDPISGHTALYWYRQSLGQGPEFLIYFQGTGAADDSGLPNDRFFAVRPEGSVSTLKIQRTERGDSAVYLCASSLQPNTDTQYFGPGTRLTVL.

This clonotype was seen a few times. The CDR3 nucleotides are TGCGCCAGCAGCCAAGGGCTAGCGGGAGTTACGGGGGAGCTGTTTTTT. Translation: CASSQGLAGVTGELFF. The chain joins TRBV4-1 to TRBJ2-2; TRBD2 agrees at 10 bases. V was pared by 1 base and J by 8 bases, with 7 bases of the junction left unmatched. The CDR3 covers 16 residues. Germline loops: CDR1 MGHRA, CDR2 YSYEKL.

The chain joins TRBV20-1 to TRBJ2-3, with D possibly called TRBD1 or TRBD2 (5 bases each). Looked up from germline, CDR1 is DFQATT and CDR2 is SNEGSKA (reference sequence). This CDR3 spans 13 amino acids. The V end lost 7 bases, the J end lost 2 bases, and 13 bases lay between the germline ends. CDR3 residues: CSVTGTSTDTQYF. In DNA, the CDR3 is TGCAGTGTCACCGGGACCTCCACAGATACGCAGTATTTT.

The V call is TRBV30, the J call TRBJ2-5; 7 nucleotides line up with TRBD1. CDR1 is GTSNPN and CDR2 is SVGIG in the germline V gene (reference sequence). After removal of 2 bases from V and 0 bases from J, the junction contained 6 bases not matched to a gene. The length of the CDR3 is 15 residues. CDR3 residues: CAWSPGTAYQETQYF. Here the CDR3 DNA reads TGTGCCTGGAGTCCAGGGACAGCTTACCAAGAGACCCAGTACTTC.

The rearrangement joins TRBV7-9 to TRBJ2-3, with D possibly TRBD2 on 5 matching bases. The CDR3 runs to 15 residues. Germline values: CDR1 SEHNR, CDR2 FQNEAQ (reference sequence). V was trimmed by 7 bases and J by 2 bases, leaving 16 bases between them. The DNA of the CDR3 is TGTGCCAGCACTCCGTCGGGAAAGCACACAGATACGCAGTATTTT. This sequence encodes CASTPSGKHTDTQYF. Using reference TRBV7-9 and TRBJ2-3 for the parts outside the CDR3, the full variable domain is DTGVSQNPRHKITKRGQNVTFRCDPISEHNRLYWYRQTLGQGPEFLTYFQNEAQLEKSRLLSDRFSAERPKGSFSTLEIQRTEQGDSAMYLCASTPSGKHTDTQYFGPGTRLTVL.

The chain recombines TRBV4-1 with TRBJ2-6, with D possibly TRBD2 on 5 matching bases. Germline V gene sequence: CDR1 MGHRA, CDR2 YSYEKL. V dropped 8 bases and J dropped 0 bases, with 14 bases sitting between them. The CDR3 sequence is 16 residues long. The CDR3 DNA is TGCGCCAGCTCTGCGGGCCACCGCTCTGGGGCCAACGTCCTGACTTTC. Its protein is CASSAGHRSGANVLTF.

The rearrangement joins TRBV9 to TRBJ2-7, with 8 bases matching TRBD1. The V gene's germline CDR1 is SGDLS and CDR2 YYNGEE. CDR3 length: 16 residues. With 3 bases clipped from V and 3 bases from J, the junction kept 11 bases outside the gene matches. CDR3 protein: CASSAQPGQAFYEQYF. In DNA form, the CDR3 reads TGTGCCAGCAGCGCCCAACCGGGACAGGCGTTCTACGAGCAGTACTTC.

This clonotype showed up many times. CDR3 loop: CASSPLNPGQVRTDTQYF. CDR3 bases: TGTGCCAGCTCACCACTCAATCCGGGACAGGTCCGAACAGATACGCAGTATTTT. The J gene is TRBJ2-3, the V gene TRBV18, with 8 bases identical to TRBD1. The CDR3 has 18 amino acids. Germline lookup yields CDR1 KGHSH and CDR2 LQKENI. V shed 1 base and J 3 bases; nucleotides not matched to a gene: 12.